These 12 T cell receptor beta chains were sequenced from one sample in a study of blood T cell repertoires in COVID-19. Clones were sequenced by immunoSEQ multiplex PCR, and TCRdb holds only the in-frame ones, with some missing. The sample includes around 190,000 clones, approximately 85% of them seen just once. The specimen was PBMCs or T cells enriched from blood (not recorded which). All receptors derive from a man aged 40-49 years with acute COVID-19.

The gene calls are TRBV27 and TRBJ2-7; TRBD2 matches at 7 bases. The CDR3 has 14 amino acids. Germline V gene data show CDR1 as MNHEY and CDR2 as SMNVEV (reference sequence). With 4 bases clipped from V and 2 bases from J, the junction kept 5 bases outside the gene matches. Here the CDR3 reads CASSSTSYTYEQYF. CDR3 nucleotide sequence: TGTGCCAGCAGTTCGACTAGCTATACCTACGAGCAGTACTTC.

About this clone: Germline and junction disagree at one end, which may indicate a read error. The chain couples TRBV28 to TRBJ1-5; no reliable D call. This CDR3 contains 11 residues. Germline CDR1 MDHEN, CDR2 SYDVKM. The CDR3 DNA sequence: TGTGCTAGCAGTTCGGTTAGGCCCCAGCATTTT. Amino acids: CASSSVRPQHF.

This chain joins TRBV19 and TRBJ1-4; D unclear. The CDR3 loop spans 15 amino acids. The V and J ends lost 5 bases and 2 bases respectively, with 12 bases between them. Looked up from germline, CDR1 is LNHDA and CDR2 is SQIVND (reference sequence). The CDR3 protein is CASSSYPLTNEKLFF. Written as DNA, the CDR3 is TGTGCCAGTAGTTCCTATCCGCTTACTAATGAAAAACTGTTTTTT.

The J gene is TRBJ2-7, the V gene TRBV19, with 12 positions matching TRBD2. In germline, CDR1 is LNHDA, CDR2 SQIVND (reference sequence). The ends lost 6 bases at V and 6 bases at J; junction bases unmatched: 3. There are 13 residues in the CDR3. The CDR3 region is CASSQLAGGEQYF. The DNA for the CDR3 is TGTGCCAGTAGCCAACTAGCGGGAGGCGAGCAGTACTTC.

CDR3 coding DNA: TGTGCCAGCAGCGTTACTAGCGGGGCCACTCAAGAGACCCAGTACTTC. Encoded protein: CASSVTSGATQETQYF. The chain has TRBV9 and TRBJ2-5, with 10 bases fitting TRBD2. This CDR3 contains 16 residues. The V segment lost 2 bases and the J segment 2 bases; nucleotides outside the gene matches: 6. Germline-derived CDR1 and CDR2 are SGDLS and YYNGEE.

With regard to this clone: The junction shows a germline mismatch at one end, possibly a read error. The chain links TRBV4-3 to TRBJ2-4; D is perhaps TRBD1 (6 bases). The CDR3 consists of 16 residues. Germline lookup yields CDR1 LGHNA and CDR2 YSLEER. CDR3 sequence (DNA): TGCGCCAGTAGCCTCGAGGGGGTTTTAGCCAAAAACATTCAGTACTTC. Amino acids: CASSLEGVLAKNIQYF.

The rearrangement links TRBV11-2 to TRBJ2-1; 10 bases fit TRBD2. The CDR3 runs to 16 residues. CDR1 and CDR2 from the germline V gene are SGHAT and FQNNGV. J gave up 7 bases and V 1 base, and 7 bases lay outside the gene matches. CDR3 protein: CASSLARSSGSNEQFF. In nucleotides, the CDR3 is TGTGCCAGCAGCTTAGCTCGCTCTAGCGGGAGTAATGAGCAGTTCTTC.

This clone was recorded only once. J is TRBJ2-7 and V is TRBV27, with D possibly TRBD2 on 6 matching bases. CDR3 length: 15 amino acids. CDR1 and CDR2 (germline): MNHEY, SMNVEV (reference sequence). Trimming pared 5 bases from V and 6 bases from J, leaving 20 bases between. For the CDR3, the DNA is TGTGCCAGCAGTCCACGACTAGGCGCTTGGGTCGAGCAGTACTTC. Residues: CASSPRLGAWVEQYF.

V and J are TRBV9 and TRBJ1-5; TRBD1 is a possible D gene (5 bases). Trimming took off 4 bases at V and 0 bases at J, with 26 bases between the two ends. The CDR3 totals 20 residues. Germline CDR1 SGDLS, CDR2 YYNGEE. Written as DNA, the CDR3 is TGTGCCAGCAGCTTTAAAAGTCGCTCTGACGAGCAGGGTAGCAATCAGCCCCAGCATTTT. It codes for CASSFKSRSDEQGSNQPQHF. Drawing the rest from reference TRBV9 and TRBJ1-5, the complete variable domain is DSGVTQTPKHLITATGQRVTLRCSPRSGDLSVYWYQQSLDQGLQFLIQYYNGEERAKGNILERFSAQQFPDLHSELNLSSLELGDSALYFCASSFKSRSDEQGSNQPQHFGDGTRLSIL.

The chain carries TRBV28 and TRBJ2-1; D perhaps matches TRBD1 (6 bases). V was trimmed by 5 bases and J by 8 bases, leaving 22 bases between them. The CDR3 extends over 16 amino acids. Germline V gives CDR1 MDHEN, CDR2 SYDVKM. The CDR3 region is CASSPPTQTKGDEQFF. The CDR3 DNA follows: TGTGCCAGCAGTCCCCCGACGCAAACCAAGGGGGATGAGCAGTTCTTC.

The rearrangement links TRBV7-9 to TRBJ1-2, with 7 bases matching TRBD1. Germline V CDR1 and CDR2: SEHNR, FQNEAQ (reference sequence). After removal of 5 bases from V and 4 bases from J, the junction contained 10 bases not matched to a gene. The CDR3 has 15 residues. The CDR3 DNA follows: TGTGCCAGCAGCCCCGGGACAGCCTCTTCCTATGGCTACACCTTC. It encodes CASSPGTASSYGYTF. Using reference TRBV7-9 and TRBJ1-2 for the parts outside the CDR3, the full variable domain is DTGVSQNPRHKITKRGQNVTFRCDPISEHNRLYWYRQTLGQGPEFLTYFQNEAQLEKSRLLSDRFSAERPKGSFSTLEIQRTEQGDSAMYLCASSPGTASSYGYTFGSGTRLTVV.

V usage is TRBV28 and J usage is TRBJ1-2, with 9 bases matching TRBD1. The V segment lost 6 bases and the J segment 5 bases; nucleotides outside the gene matches: 4. This CDR3 has 13 residues. CDR1 MDHEN and CDR2 SYDVKM come from the germline V gene. This CDR3 reads CASRPGTGYGYTF. CDR3 in DNA: TGTGCCAGCAGGCCCGGGACAGGGTATGGCTACACCTTC.